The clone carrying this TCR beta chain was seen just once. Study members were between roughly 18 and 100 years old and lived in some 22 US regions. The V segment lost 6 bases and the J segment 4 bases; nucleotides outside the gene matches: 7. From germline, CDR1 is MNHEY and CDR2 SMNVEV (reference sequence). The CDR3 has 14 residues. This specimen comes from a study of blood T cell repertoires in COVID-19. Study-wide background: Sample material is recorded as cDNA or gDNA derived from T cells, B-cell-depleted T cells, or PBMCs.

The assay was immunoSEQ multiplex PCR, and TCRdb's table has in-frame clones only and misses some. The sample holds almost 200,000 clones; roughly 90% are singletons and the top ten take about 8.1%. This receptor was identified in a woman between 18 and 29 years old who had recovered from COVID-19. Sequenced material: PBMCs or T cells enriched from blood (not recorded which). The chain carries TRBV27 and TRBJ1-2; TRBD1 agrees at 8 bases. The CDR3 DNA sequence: TGTGCCAGCAGACGACTCGGGACAGGCTATGGCTACACCTTC. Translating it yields CASRRLGTGYGYTF.